A selection of T cell receptor beta chains follows, all from one sample in a study of cytomegalovirus exposure and HLA in healthy donors. Sequencing was performed with immunoSEQ multiplex PCR; in TCRdb, only in-frame clones are kept and a portion is missing. This sample yields about 170,000 clones, of which about 79% are seen a single time; less than 0.9% belongs to the top ten. The sample comprised PBMCs. All receptors derive from a female donor in good health and CMV-seronegative. Both conserved end residues are part of each CDR3. The D gene is left open where the match is weak. Only some rows state a clone size, as once, few, many or a class for expanded clones.

V	size	D	J	DNA	CDR3
TRBV7-2	few	.	TRBJ1-5	TGTGCCAGTCATAGCAATCAGCCCCAGCATTTT	CASHSNQPQHF
TRBV7-2	.	TRBD2	TRBJ2-5	TGTGCCAGCAGCCCCTGGGGGGGGAGGGCCGGGGAGACCCAGTACTTC	CASSPWGGRAGETQYF
TRBV28	.	.	TRBJ1-5	TGTGCCAGCAACCAAGGGGATCAGCCCCAGCATTTT	CASNQGDQPQHF
TRBV18	.	TRBD1	TRBJ1-5	TGTGCCAGCTCACCCGGACAGGTTAGCAATCAGCCCCAGCATTTT	CASSPGQVSNQPQHF
TRBV28	.	TRBD1	TRBJ1-1	TGTGCCAGCAGGGGGGCGGGACAGGGAGGAGGCACTGAAGCTTTCTTT	CASRGAGQGGGTEAFF
TRBV7-9	.	TRBD1	TRBJ1-2	TGTGCCAGCAGCGGGGGGACAGGGGTATATGGCTACACCTTC	CASSGGTGVYGYTF
TRBV28	.	TRBD2	TRBJ2-1	TGTGCCAGCAGTTCTGAACTAGCGGGAGGTCGTAGGGAGCAGTTCTTC	CASSSELAGGRREQFF
TRBV4-2	few	TRBD1	TRBJ1-4	TGTGCCAGCAGCCAAGAGTGGGGACAGGATGAAAAACTGTTTTTT	CASSQEWGQDEKLFF
TRBV4-3	.	TRBD2	TRBJ2-5	TGCGCCAGCAGCCAAGTAGCGGGGGGAGGCGGAGAGACCCAGTACTTC	CASSQVAGGGGETQYF
TRBV11-2	.	.	TRBJ1-1	TGTGCCAGCAGCTTAGCGTCGTTCGGGGGGCTGGGAGCTTTCTTT	CASSLASFGGLGAFF
TRBV7-9	.	.	TRBJ1-3	TGTGCCAGCAGCTTAGATAGGGGTTCCGGAAACACCATATATTTT	CASSLDRGSGNTIYF
TRBV28	.	.	TRBJ1-6	TGTGCCAGCAGTTTAAGGGAGCCCTATAATTCACCCCTCCACTTT	CASSLREPYNSPLHF
TRBV27	.	TRBD2	TRBJ2-7	TGTGCCAGCAGTGCGAGACTAGCGGGAGGAGGGGAGCAGTACTTC	CASSARLAGGGEQYF
TRBV6-5	.	.	TRBJ2-5	TGTGCCAGCAGATCGTGGCCCTCGGGGGAGACCCAGTACTTC	CASRSWPSGETQYF
TRBV5-1	.	TRBD2	TRBJ2-1	TGCGCCAGCAGCCCTTACAGCGGGAACTTGTACAATGAGCAGTTCTTC	CASSPYSGNLYNEQFF
TRBV4-2	.	.	TRBJ1-5	TGTGCCAGCAGCCTTCCTAATCAGCCCCAGCATTTT	CASSLPNQPQHF
TRBV6-1	.	TRBD1	TRBJ2-5	TGTGCCAGCAGTGGGGGGGCCAGGGGGCATGTATTTTCAATGGAGACCCAGTACTTC	CASSGGARGHVFSMETQYF
TRBV18	.	TRBD1	TRBJ1-1	TGTGCCAGCTCACTATGGGACAGGGTCACTGAAGCTTTCTTT	CASSLWDRVTEAFF
TRBV19	.	.	TRBJ1-5	TGTGCCAGTAGTAGGTCAGGGTACGACGGACAGCCCCAGCATTTT	CASSRSGYDGQPQHF
TRBV7-2	.	TRBD2	TRBJ2-7	TGTGCCAGCAGCCTCCCTGCGGGAGGTCGATACGAGCAGTACTTC	CASSLPAGGRYEQYF
TRBV14	.	TRBD1	TRBJ2-2	TGTGCCAGCAGCCGCCGAAATGTTGGACAGGGGGGTACCGGGGAGCTGTTTTTT	CASSRRNVGQGGTGELFF
TRBV5-1	.	TRBD2	TRBJ2-7	TGCGCCAGCCGCCCCGGGACTAGCACCGACGAGCAGTACTTC	CASRPGTSTDEQYF
TRBV19	.	TRBD1	TRBJ1-5	TGTGCCAGCAGGGTGAACGGATTCCCTACAGGGGATAGCAATCAGCCCCAGCATTTT	CASRVNGFPTGDSNQPQHF
TRBV2	.	TRBD1	TRBJ1-1	TGTGCCAGCAAGAAGGGACAGGAAAGGAAAGCTTTCTTT	CASKKGQERKAFF
TRBV5-5	.	TRBD2	TRBJ2-2	TGTGCCAGCAGCTTGCGGGTCGGGAGGACCGGGGAGCTGTTTTTT	CASSLRVGRTGELFF
TRBV6-5	.	.	TRBJ2-7	TGTGCCAGCAGTTACTCGTATATGAGCTCCGAGCAGTACTTC	CASSYSYMSSEQYF
TRBV6-1	.	.	TRBJ1-2	TGTGCCAGCAAAGAACCGGGACATTTGGCATATGGCTACACCTTC	CASKEPGHLAYGYTF